This T cell receptor (beta chain) was captured by sequencing in a study of T cell responses to AZD1222 COVID-19 vaccine. Study conclusions and caveats: Clonal diversity was possibly underestimated, and the donors were mostly white British, with more females. Breadth and depth of Spike-specific TCRs rose after two AZD1222 doses. Among those given AZD1222, only five or six were seropositive at baseline.

Only in-frame clones appear in the TCRdb table, and some are missing; sequencing was by immunoSEQ multiplex PCR. In the table there are about 140,000 clones, 85% to 95% of which are singletons. Turning to this clone: Its antigen remains unidentified.

Trimming took 3 bases from V and 8 from J, leaving 4 bases between them. Germline-derived CDR1 and CDR2 are DFQATT and SNEGSKA (reference sequence). The CDR3 loop spans 10 amino acids. Source: peripheral blood, taken 28 days after the second AZD1222 dose. This chain connects TRBV20-1 to TRBJ1-4; no clear D. This receptor was obtained from an adult who received the AZD1222 COVID-19 vaccine. CDR3 loop: CSARGEKLFF. The CDR3 DNA sequence: TGCAGTGCTAGGGGGGAAAAACTGTTTTTT.